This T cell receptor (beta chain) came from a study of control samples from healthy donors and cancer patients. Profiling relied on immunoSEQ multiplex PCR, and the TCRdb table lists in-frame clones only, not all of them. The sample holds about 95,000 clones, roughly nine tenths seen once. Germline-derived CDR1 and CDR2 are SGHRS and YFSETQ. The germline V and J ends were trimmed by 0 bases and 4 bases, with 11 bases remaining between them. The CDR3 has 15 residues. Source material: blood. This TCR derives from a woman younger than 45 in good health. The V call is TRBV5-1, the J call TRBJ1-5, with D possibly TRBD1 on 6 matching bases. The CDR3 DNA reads TGCGCCAGCAGCTTGGGGACAGCCAAAAATCAGCCCCAGCATTTT. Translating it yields CASSLGTAKNQPQHF.